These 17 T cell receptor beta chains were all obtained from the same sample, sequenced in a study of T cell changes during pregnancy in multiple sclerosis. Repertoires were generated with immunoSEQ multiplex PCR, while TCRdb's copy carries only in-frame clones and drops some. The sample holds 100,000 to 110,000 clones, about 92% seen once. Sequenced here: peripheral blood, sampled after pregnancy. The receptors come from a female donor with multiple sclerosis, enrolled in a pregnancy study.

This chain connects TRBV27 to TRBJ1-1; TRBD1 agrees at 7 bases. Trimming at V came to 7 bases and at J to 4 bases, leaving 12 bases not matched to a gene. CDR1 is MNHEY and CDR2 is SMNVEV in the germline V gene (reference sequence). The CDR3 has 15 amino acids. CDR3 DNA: TGTGCCAGCACTAAGGAGGGGGCTGGCGGCACTGAAGCTTTCTTT. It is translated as CASTKEGAGGTEAFF.

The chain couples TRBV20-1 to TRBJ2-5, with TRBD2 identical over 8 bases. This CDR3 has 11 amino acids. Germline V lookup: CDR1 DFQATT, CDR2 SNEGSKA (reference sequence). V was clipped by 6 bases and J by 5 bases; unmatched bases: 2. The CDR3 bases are TGCAGTGCCGGACTAGCTGAGACCCAGTACTTC. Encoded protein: CSAGLAETQYF.

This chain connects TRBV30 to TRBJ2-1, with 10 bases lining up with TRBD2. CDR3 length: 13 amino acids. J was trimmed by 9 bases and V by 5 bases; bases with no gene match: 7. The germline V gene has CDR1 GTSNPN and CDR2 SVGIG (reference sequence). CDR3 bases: TGTGCCTGGGCTAGCGGGAGCTTTAGTGAGCAGTTCTTC. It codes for CAWASGSFSEQFF.

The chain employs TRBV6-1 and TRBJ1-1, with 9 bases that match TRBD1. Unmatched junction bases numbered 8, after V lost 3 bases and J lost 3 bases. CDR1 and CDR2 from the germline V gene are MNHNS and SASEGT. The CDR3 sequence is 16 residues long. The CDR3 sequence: CASSEAWDRADTEAFF. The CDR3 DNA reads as TGTGCCAGCAGTGAGGCCTGGGACAGGGCGGACACTGAAGCTTTCTTT.

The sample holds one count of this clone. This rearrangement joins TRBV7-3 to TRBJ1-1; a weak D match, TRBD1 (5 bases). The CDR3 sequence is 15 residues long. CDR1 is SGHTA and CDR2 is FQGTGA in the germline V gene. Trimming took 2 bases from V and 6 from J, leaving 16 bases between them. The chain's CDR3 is CASSLYGGVGAEAFF. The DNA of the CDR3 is TGTGCCAGCAGCTTATATGGAGGGGTTGGCGCTGAAGCTTTCTTT.

The CDR3 nucleotides read TGTGCCAGCACCTCCCCGGGGGGGGGAGGCTCAGATACGCAGTATTTT. This encodes CASTSPGGGGSDTQYF. This chain links TRBV27 with TRBJ2-3; 8 bases fit TRBD2. Germline CDR1 MNHEY, CDR2 SMNVEV (reference sequence). J lost 4 bases, V lost 7 bases, and 13 bases had no gene match. The CDR3 is 16 amino acids.

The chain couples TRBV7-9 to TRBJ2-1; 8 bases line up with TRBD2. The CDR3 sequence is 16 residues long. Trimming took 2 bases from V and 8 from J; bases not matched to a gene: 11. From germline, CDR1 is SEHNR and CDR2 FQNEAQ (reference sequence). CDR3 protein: CASSLMGRETSDEQFF. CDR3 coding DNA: TGTGCCAGCAGCTTAATGGGGCGGGAGACTAGCGATGAGCAGTTCTTC.

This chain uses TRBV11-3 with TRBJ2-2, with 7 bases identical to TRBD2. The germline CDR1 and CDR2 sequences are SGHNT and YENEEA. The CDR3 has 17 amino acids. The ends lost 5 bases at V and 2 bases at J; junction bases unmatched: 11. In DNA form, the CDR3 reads TGTGCCAGCAGCCCCCGGAGGAGGGAGGGAAACACCGGGGAGCTGTTTTTT. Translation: CASSPRRREGNTGELFF.

The CDR3 DNA reads as TGTGCCTGGGACCCGGGACAGGGGGCCTATGGCTACACCTTC. This translates into CAWDPGQGAYGYTF. V and J are TRBV30 and TRBJ1-2, with 12 bases that match TRBD1. This CDR3 spans 14 amino acids. V was clipped by 5 bases and J by 4 bases; unmatched bases: 5. The V gene's germline CDR1 is GTSNPN and CDR2 SVGIG (reference sequence).

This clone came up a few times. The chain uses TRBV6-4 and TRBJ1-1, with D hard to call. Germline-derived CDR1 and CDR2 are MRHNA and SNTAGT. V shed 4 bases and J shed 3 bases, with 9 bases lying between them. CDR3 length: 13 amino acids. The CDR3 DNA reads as TGTGCCAGCAGTGCCATGGAGGACACTGAAGCTTTCTTT. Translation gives CASSAMEDTEAFF.

The CDR3 DNA is TGTGCCAGCAGCCCCCGCGGGGGCATCTCACCCCTCCACTTT. Protein: CASSPRGGISPLHF. The chain recombines TRBV11-3 with TRBJ1-6; D might be TRBD1 (6 bases). V was trimmed by 5 bases and J by 10 bases, leaving 15 bases between them. CDR1 is SGHNT, CDR2 YENEEA, per germline. The CDR3 totals 14 residues.

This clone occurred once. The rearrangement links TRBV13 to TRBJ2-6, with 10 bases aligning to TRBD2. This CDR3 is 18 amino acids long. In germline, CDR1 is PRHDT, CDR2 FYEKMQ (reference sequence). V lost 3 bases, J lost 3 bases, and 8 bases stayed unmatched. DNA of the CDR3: TGTGCCAGCAGCTTTTTGGGTCTAGCGGGGGTTGGGGCCAACGTCCTGACTTTC. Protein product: CASSFLGLAGVGANVLTF.

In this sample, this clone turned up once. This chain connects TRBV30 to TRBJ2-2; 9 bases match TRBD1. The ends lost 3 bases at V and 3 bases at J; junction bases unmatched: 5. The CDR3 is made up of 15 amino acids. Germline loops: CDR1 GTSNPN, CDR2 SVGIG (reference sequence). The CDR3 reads CAWRDRGTDTGELFF. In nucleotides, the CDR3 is TGTGCCTGGAGGGACAGGGGAACTGACACCGGGGAGCTGTTTTTT.

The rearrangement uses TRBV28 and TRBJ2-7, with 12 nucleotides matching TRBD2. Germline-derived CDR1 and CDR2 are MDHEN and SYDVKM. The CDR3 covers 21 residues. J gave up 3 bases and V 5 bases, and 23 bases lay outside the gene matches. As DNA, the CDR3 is TGTGCCAGCAGTGCCTCGTACCTACTAGCGGGAGGACCTAATAGGGGCTACGAGCAGTACTTC. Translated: CASSASYLLAGGPNRGYEQYF. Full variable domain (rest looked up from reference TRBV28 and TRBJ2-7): DVKVTQSSRYLVKRTGEKVFLECVQDMDHENMFWYRQDPGLGLRLIYFSYDVKMKEKGDIPEGYSVSREKKERFSLILESASTNQTSMYLCASSASYLLAGGPNRGYEQYFGPGTRLTVT.

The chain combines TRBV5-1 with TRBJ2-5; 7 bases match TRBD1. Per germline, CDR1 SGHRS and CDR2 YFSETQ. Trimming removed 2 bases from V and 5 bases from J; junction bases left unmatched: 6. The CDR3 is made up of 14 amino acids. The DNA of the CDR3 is TGCGCCAGCAGCTTACTGACAGGGTCCGAGACCCAGTACTTC. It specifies CASSLLTGSETQYF.

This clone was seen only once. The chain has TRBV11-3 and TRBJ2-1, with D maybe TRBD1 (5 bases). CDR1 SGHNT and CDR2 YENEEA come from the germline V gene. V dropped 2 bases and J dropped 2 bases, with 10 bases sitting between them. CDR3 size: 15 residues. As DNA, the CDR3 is TGTGCCAGCAGCTTACGGCCAGGGCCCTACAATGAGCAGTTCTTC. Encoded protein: CASSLRPGPYNEQFF.

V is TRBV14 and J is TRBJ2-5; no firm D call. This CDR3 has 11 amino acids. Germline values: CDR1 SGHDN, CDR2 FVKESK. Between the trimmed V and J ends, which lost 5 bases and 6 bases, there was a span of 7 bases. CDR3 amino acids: CASSFEKTQYF. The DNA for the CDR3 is TGTGCCAGCAGCTTCGAGAAGACCCAGTACTTC.